What follows are 3 T cell receptor beta chains derived from one specimen sequenced in a study of PD-1 blockade in classical Hodgkin lymphoma. The patients all showed relapse after autologous stem cell transplantation, while their brentuximab vedotin exposure varied. Magnetic depletion of unwanted cells isolated CD4+ T cells from thawed PBMCs. Some clones are missing from TCRdb's copy, which holds only in-frame ones; the method was immunoSEQ multiplex PCR. The data contain approximately 25,000 clones, roughly 84% of them seen just once; the ten biggest clones take up more than 1.5%. Sequencing used CD4+ T cells from blood, obtained at baseline. These receptors were obtained from a human donor with classical Hodgkin lymphoma.

The chain has TRBV29-1 and TRBJ1-1, with a tentative D call TRBD1 (5 bases). The CDR3 spans 14 residues. The V end lost 4 bases, the J end lost 7 bases, and 19 bases lay between the germline ends. Germline CDR1 is SQVTM and CDR2 is ANQGSEA. This CDR3 is CSVVVGGGISEAFF. The CDR3 DNA reads as TGCAGCGTTGTTGTGGGGGGAGGTATTAGTGAAGCTTTCTTT. The full variable domain, in which reference TRBV29-1 and TRBJ1-1 provide the parts outside the CDR3, is SAVISQKPSRDICQRGTSLTIQCQVDSQVTMMFWYRQQPGQSLTLIATANQGSEATYESGFVIDKFPISRPNLTFSTLTVSNMSPEDSSIYLCSVVVGGGISEAFFGQGTRLTVV.

J is TRBJ1-3 and V is TRBV18; D not certain. Trimming left V 2 bases short and J 3 bases short, with 5 bases between. The CDR3 spans 13 residues. The germline V gene encodes CDR1 KGHSH and CDR2 LQKENI. CDR3 sequence reads: CASSPGVGNTIYF. The CDR3, as DNA: TGTGCCAGCTCACCAGGGGTTGGAAACACCATATATTTT.

This clone was counted between two and nine times. The chain combines TRBV25-1 with TRBJ1-2; D perhaps matches TRBD1 (5 bases). Deletions cut 5 bases from V and 6 bases from J, with 13 bases between. The germline V gene has CDR1 MGHDK and CDR2 SYGVNS. This CDR3 contains 13 residues. The CDR3 protein is CASSIEEGHGYTF. The DNA for the CDR3 is TGTGCCAGCAGTATCGAGGAGGGACATGGCTACACCTTC.